This TCR beta chain derives from a study of OX40 agonist ivuxolimab in advanced cancers. Study-level findings and limits: Among the nonresponders, some also had low normalized T-cell clonal expansion. No determination was made of the antigen specificity of the expanded peripheral T cells.

Note on this clone: Antigen specificity is unknown.

CDR3 length: 14 residues. The germline V gene encodes CDR1 SNHLY and CDR2 FYNNEI. Trimming stripped 6 bases from V and 6 bases from J, with 14 bases between. The assay was immunoSEQ multiplex PCR, and TCRdb's table has in-frame clones only and misses some. Counted here are 55,000 to 60,000 clones, roughly 80% occurring once; the ten biggest clones make up 2.5% to 3%. Sequenced material: CD4+ or CD8+ T cells sorted from blood, taken in a trial of the OX40 agonist ivuxolimab. The sequence was collected from an adult with an advanced solid tumor such as melanoma, head and neck, liver or kidney cancer. The V call is TRBV2, the J call TRBJ1-4; no definite D call. CDR3 amino acids: CASRSQGLDEKLFF. CDR3 in DNA: TGTGCCAGCAGATCTCAAGGGTTGGATGAAAAACTGTTTTTT.